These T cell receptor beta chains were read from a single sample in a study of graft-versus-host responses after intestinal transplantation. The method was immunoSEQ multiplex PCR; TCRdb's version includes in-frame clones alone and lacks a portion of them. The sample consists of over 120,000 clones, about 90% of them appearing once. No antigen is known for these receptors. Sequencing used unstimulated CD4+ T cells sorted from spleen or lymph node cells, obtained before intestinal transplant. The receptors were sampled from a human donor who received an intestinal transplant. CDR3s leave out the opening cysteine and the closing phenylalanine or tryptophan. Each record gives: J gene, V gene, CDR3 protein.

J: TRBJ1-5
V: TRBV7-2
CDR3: ASSFTGMGRPQH

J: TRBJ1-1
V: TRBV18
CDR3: ASSPRVGGTGGTEAF

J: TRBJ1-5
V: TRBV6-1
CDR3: ASRRTGEAQPQH

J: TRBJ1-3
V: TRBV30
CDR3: AWSKVSGNTIY

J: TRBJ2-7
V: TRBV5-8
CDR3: ASSLSQGAREQY

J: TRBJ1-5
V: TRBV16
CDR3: ASSQTVQRKGRQPQH

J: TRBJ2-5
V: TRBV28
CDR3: ASSRTALKETQY

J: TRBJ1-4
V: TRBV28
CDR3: ASSDPRGKLF

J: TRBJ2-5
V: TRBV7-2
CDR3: ASSWRTSGRVETQY

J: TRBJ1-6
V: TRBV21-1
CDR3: ASSTSLATQHHNSPLH

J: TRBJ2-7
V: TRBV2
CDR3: ASSEAGAVTEQY

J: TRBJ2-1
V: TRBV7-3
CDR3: ASSPRLAEYNEQF

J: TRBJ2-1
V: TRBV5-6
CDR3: ASSLALEKTSYNEQF

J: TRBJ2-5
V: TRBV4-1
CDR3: ASSPILAGGETQY

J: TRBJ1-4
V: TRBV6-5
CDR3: ASSLTGGDEKLF

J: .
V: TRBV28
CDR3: ASSLSGRRTSYEQY

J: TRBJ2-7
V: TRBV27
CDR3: ASSRGSGRARDEQY